The 27 T cell receptor beta chains below all came from one sample that was sequenced in a study of blood T cell repertoires in COVID-19. TCRdb keeps only in-frame clones here, not all; method: immunoSEQ multiplex PCR. The top ten clones hold about 9.8% of a sample with fewer than 250,000 clones, under 90% of them seen once. Sequenced input: PBMCs or T cells enriched from blood (not recorded which). The receptors come from a woman aged 45-65 years with acute COVID-19.

V gene TRBV28 combines with J gene TRBJ2-7, with D tentatively TRBD1 (5 bases). CDR3 size: 14 residues. V lost 2 bases to trimming and J lost 4 bases, with 12 bases between them. In germline, CDR1 is MDHEN, CDR2 SYDVKM. The CDR3 sequence is CASSLAAGKYEQYF. The CDR3 coding sequence is TGTGCCAGCAGTTTAGCTGCAGGGAAGTACGAGCAGTACTTC.

The V and J genes are TRBV4-3 and TRBJ2-3, with a tentative D call TRBD2 (5 bases). The CDR3 is 15 amino acids. Deletions cut 4 bases from V and 2 bases from J, with 13 bases between. The germline V gene has CDR1 LGHNA and CDR2 YSLEER. The CDR3 reads CASSPGYRDTDTQYF. The DNA of the CDR3 is TGCGCCAGCAGCCCGGGGTACCGGGACACAGATACGCAGTATTTT.

The rearrangement joins TRBV18 to TRBJ2-1; the D is unclear. The CDR3 extends over 14 amino acids. V shed 4 bases and J shed 1 base, with 8 bases lying between them. CDR1 is KGHSH and CDR2 is LQKENI in the germline V gene. CDR3 sequence: CASSRGGSYNEQFF. In DNA form, the CDR3 reads TGTGCCAGCTCACGAGGTGGATCCTACAATGAGCAGTTCTTC.

The chain uses TRBV27 and TRBJ2-7; 9 bases line up with TRBD1. CDR3 length equals 16 residues. The V segment lost 3 bases and the J segment 5 bases; nucleotides outside the gene matches: 11. Germline CDR1 and CDR2: MNHEY and SMNVEV (reference sequence). The CDR3 nucleotides are TGTGCCAGCAGTTTTAGAACGGACAGGGGATTGCACGAGCAGTACTTC. Protein product: CASSFRTDRGLHEQYF.

The V gene is TRBV10-1, the J gene TRBJ1-1; D is unresolved. V dropped 8 bases and J dropped 5 bases, with 18 bases sitting between them. CDR3 length: 14 residues. CDR1 and CDR2 (germline): WNHNN, SYGVQD (reference sequence). CDR3 in amino acids: CASVVPGVRTEAFF. The CDR3 nucleotides are TGCGCCAGCGTCGTCCCCGGGGTACGGACTGAAGCTTTCTTT.

The chain uses TRBV3-1 (or the pseudogene TRBV3-2) and TRBJ2-3; 8 bases line up with TRBD1. This CDR3 is built from 14 residues. Germline loops: CDR1 LGHDT, CDR2 YNNKEL (reference sequence). Trimming took 2 bases from V and 5 from J; bases not matched to a gene: 3. The CDR3 spells CASSQLTGGDTQYF. For the CDR3, the DNA is TGTGCCAGCAGCCAATTAACAGGGGGAGATACGCAGTATTTT.

V gene TRBV13 combines with J gene TRBJ2-6; TRBD2 aligns across 11 bases. Germline CDR1 reads PRHDT; CDR2 reads FYEKMQ (reference sequence). CDR3 length: 18 amino acids. With 7 bases clipped from V and 2 bases from J, the junction kept 10 bases outside the gene matches. CDR3 bases: TGTGCCAGCACCCCCCGGGGTAGCGGGGGGGCTGGGGCCAACGTCCTGACTTTC. Protein product: CASTPRGSGGAGANVLTF.

V is TRBV2 and J is TRBJ2-7; possibly TRBD2 for D (6 bases). V was trimmed by 6 bases and J by 6 bases, leaving 12 bases between them. The germline gives CDR1 SNHLY, CDR2 FYNNEI. This CDR3 contains 12 residues. CDR3 in DNA: TGTGCCAGCAGGAGGGAGGCCATCGAGCAGTACTTC. The encoded protein is CASRREAIEQYF.

The chain recombines TRBV5-4 with TRBJ2-7, with 14 bases fitting TRBD2. The CDR3 sequence is 17 residues long. CDR1 is SGHNT, CDR2 YYREEE, per germline (reference sequence). Germline trimming cut 2 bases from V and 7 bases from J; bases unmatched to any gene: 11. The CDR3 nucleotides read TGTGCCAGCAGCTTCTACCGGGGACTAGCGGGAGTTTGGGAGCAGTACTTC. This codes for CASSFYRGLAGVWEQYF.

The chain employs TRBV27 and TRBJ2-7; D unclear. Germline CDR1 is MNHEY and CDR2 is SMNVEV (reference sequence). The V and J ends lost 4 bases and 2 bases respectively, with 9 bases between them. This CDR3 is built from 13 residues. CDR3 region: CASSYRITYEQYF. Written as DNA, the CDR3 is TGTGCCAGCAGTTATAGAATAACCTACGAGCAGTACTTC.

This chain joins TRBV7-9 and TRBJ1-2, with 12 bases aligning to TRBD1. The trim removed 2 bases at V and 5 bases at J, leaving 3 bases unmatched. Germline assignment: CDR1 SEHNR and CDR2 FQNEAQ (reference sequence). There are 15 residues in the CDR3. CDR3 nucleotide sequence: TGTGCCAGCAGCTTACGGGACAGGGGGCCTTATGGCTACACCTTC. Translation: CASSLRDRGPYGYTF.

This chain connects TRBV21-1 to TRBJ1-6; TRBD1, as called in the table, went unchecked against the DNA. TRBV21-1 is shown as a pseudogene. This CDR3 is 15 amino acids long. CDR3 residues: CASSKGRGRDSPLHF. The CDR3 DNA reads as TGTGCCAGCAGCAAAGGAAGGGGTAGAGATTCACCCCTCCACTTT.

CDR3 loop: CASRLESGRPYEQYF. In nucleotides, the CDR3 is TGTGCAAGTCGCTTAGAGTCTGGGAGACCTTACGAGCAGTACTTC. V is TRBV12-2 and J is TRBJ2-7; the tabulated D call, TRBD2, remains unverified against the DNA. TRBV12-2 is an annotated pseudogene. The length of the CDR3 is 15 residues.

Worth noting for this clone: In the same sample, other DNA sequences code for this CDR3. The chain carries TRBV19 and TRBJ1-5, with TRBD1 matching 10 bases. Germline CDR1 and CDR2: LNHDA and SQIVND (reference sequence). This CDR3 region has 15 residues. J lost 2 bases, V lost 4 bases, and 2 bases had no gene match. The CDR3 nucleotides are TGTGCCAGTAGTACAGGGACAGGGGGCAATCAGCCCCAGCATTTT. This codes for CASSTGTGGNQPQHF.

The chain carries TRBV16 and TRBJ1-1; D call uncertain. The V gene lost 5 bases and the J gene lost 8 bases, with 18 bases spanning the gap. Germline-derived CDR1 and CDR2 are KGHSY and FQNENV. CDR3 size: 14 residues. CDR3 sequence reads: CASSKIGRAEEAFF. CDR3 DNA: TGTGCCAGCAGCAAAATTGGGAGGGCAGAAGAAGCTTTCTTT.

The CDR3 sequence: CASSYRLGSSYEQYF. As DNA, the CDR3 is TGTGCCAGCAGTTACCGCCTAGGTTCCTCCTACGAGCAGTACTTC. The V call is TRBV6-5, the J call TRBJ2-7, with no clear D. The V gene's germline CDR1 is MNHEY and CDR2 SVGAGI. V lost 2 bases, J lost 0 bases, and 11 bases lay in between. The CDR3 extends over 15 amino acids.

The genes are TRBV28 and TRBJ2-7, with TRBD1 as a possible D gene (6 bases). This CDR3 is built from 14 residues. Germline-derived CDR1 and CDR2 are MDHEN and SYDVKM. V lost 7 bases and J 6 bases, leaving 19 bases between the germline ends. The chain's CDR3 is CASTSGGTGREQYF. CDR3 in DNA: TGTGCCAGCACCTCTGGGGGAACAGGGCGCGAGCAGTACTTC. The variable domain in full, with the rest retrieved from reference TRBV28 and TRBJ2-7, is DVKVTQSSRYLVKRTGEKVFLECVQDMDHENMFWYRQDPGLGLRLIYFSYDVKMKEKGDIPEGYSVSREKKERFSLILESASTNQTSMYLCASTSGGTGREQYFGPGTRLTVT.

The chain combines TRBV11-2 with TRBJ2-7, with 7 bases fitting TRBD1. Germline V gives CDR1 SGHAT, CDR2 FQNNGV. With V trimmed by 5 bases and J by 3 bases, 10 bases remained unmatched. The CDR3 spans 15 residues. For the CDR3, the DNA is TGTGCCAGCAGCCCGGACAGGTTACCATACTACGAGCAGTACTTC. This codes for CASSPDRLPYYEQYF.

This chain uses TRBV5-1 with TRBJ2-7; TRBD1 matches at 9 bases. The ends lost 4 bases at V and 5 bases at J; junction bases unmatched: 7. The CDR3 totals 14 residues. Per the germline V gene, CDR1 is SGHRS and CDR2 is YFSETQ. The CDR3 loop reads CASSAGQGTNEQYF. The CDR3 region has the DNA TGCGCCAGCAGCGCGGGACAGGGAACCAACGAGCAGTACTTC. Full variable domain (remainder filled in from reference TRBV5-1 and TRBJ2-7): KAGVTQTPRYLIKTRGQQVTLSCSPISGHRSVSWYQQTPGQGLQFLFEYFSETQRNKGNFPGRFSGRQFSNSRSEMNVSTLELGDSALYLCASSAGQGTNEQYFGPGTRLTVT.

The chain couples TRBV11-2 to TRBJ2-3; the match to TRBD2 covers 8 bases. Germline loops: CDR1 SGHAT, CDR2 FQNNGV. Germline trimming cut 3 bases from V and 2 bases from J; bases unmatched to any gene: 7. There are 16 residues in the CDR3. Written as DNA, the CDR3 is TGTGCCAGCAGCTTCCTCGCGGGGGGCCTCACAGATACGCAGTATTTT. This gives the protein CASSFLAGGLTDTQYF.

The V call is TRBV27, the J call TRBJ1-1, with D maybe TRBD1 (5 bases). CDR1 is MNHEY and CDR2 is SMNVEV in the germline V gene (reference sequence). The V end was cut by 6 bases, the J end by 1 base, with 12 bases between. The CDR3 totals 14 residues. CDR3 loop: CASRIRQGNTEAFF. In DNA, the CDR3 is TGTGCCAGCAGGATCCGGCAGGGGAACACTGAAGCTTTCTTT.

This clone was detected only once. The gene calls are TRBV7-2 and TRBJ2-2; TRBD1 matches at 10 bases. V dropped 0 bases and J dropped 9; count of bases not matched to a gene: 7. The CDR3 is made up of 16 amino acids. The V gene's germline CDR1 is SGHTA and CDR2 FQGNSA. CDR3 sequence: CASSLAGGQGVRELFF. In nucleotides, the CDR3 is TGTGCCAGCAGCTTAGCTGGCGGACAGGGGGTCCGGGAGCTGTTTTTT.

The chain combines TRBV4-3 with TRBJ1-3; D ambiguous. The CDR3 has 16 residues. Trimming removed 0 bases from V and 0 bases from J, with 9 bases in between. The V gene's germline CDR1 is LGHNA and CDR2 YSLEER. CDR3 coding DNA: TGCGCCAGCAGCCAAGATCTGATGGCCTCTGGAAACACCATATATTTT. Its protein product is CASSQDLMASGNTIYF.

The rearrangement links TRBV6-5 to TRBJ1-4; D is undetermined. The germline V and J ends were trimmed by 4 bases and 6 bases, with 9 bases remaining between them. Germline CDR1 MNHEY, CDR2 SVGAGI. There are 13 residues in the CDR3. The CDR3 coding sequence is TGTGCCAGCAGTTGGGCAGCCCATGAAAAACTGTTTTTT. Amino acids: CASSWAAHEKLFF.

This chain links TRBV3-1 (or the pseudogene TRBV3-2) with TRBJ2-5; 8 nucleotides agree with TRBD2. V was clipped by 4 bases and J by 4 bases; unmatched bases: 5. This CDR3 has 14 amino acids. The germline gives CDR1 LGHDT, CDR2 YNNKEL (reference sequence). DNA for the CDR3: TGTGCCAGCAGCCCCCTCAGCGGGGGAGAGACCCAGTACTTC. Amino acids: CASSPLSGGETQYF.

This chain connects TRBV2 to TRBJ1-5; maybe TRBD1 (6 bases). This CDR3 is built from 14 residues. Germline lookup yields CDR1 SNHLY and CDR2 FYNNEI. Trimming removed 7 bases from V and 0 bases from J, with 10 bases in between. The CDR3 nucleotides read TGTGCCAGCACCCGGACAGATAGCAATCAGCCCCAGCATTTT. It is translated as CASTRTDSNQPQHF.

CDR3 sequence: CASSLAGGLYNEQFF. In nucleotides, the CDR3 is TGTGCCAGCAGCTTAGCGGGGGGGCTCTACAATGAGCAGTTCTTC. The chain combines TRBV7-9 with TRBJ2-1; D might be TRBD2 (7 bases). Trimming took off 0 bases at V and 3 bases at J, with 9 bases between the two ends. Germline loops: CDR1 SEHNR, CDR2 FQNEAQ (reference sequence). The CDR3 totals 15 residues.